The 27 T cell receptor beta chains listed next were all sequenced from one sample in a study of neurological immune-mediated disorders. Time point here: longitudinal time-point 2. TCRdb reprocessed the 5' RACE reads with MiXCR, giving one entry per CDR3 protein. The table lists 84,000 or so distinct CDR3 sequences, roughly 13% of them singletons. The sample was PBMCs. All receptors derive from a female donor with HTLV-1-associated myelopathy (HAM/TSP).

This clonotype was found once. This may be a read error: a much more frequent sequence differs by one nucleotide. The V call is TRBV5-1, the J call TRBJ2-1, with D unclear. This CDR3 is 15 amino acids long. V was cut by 1 base and J by 7 bases, with 15 bases left in between. Germline V lookup: CDR1 SGHRS, CDR2 YFSETQ. The CDR3 spells CASSLNGLSFNEQFF. CDR3 coding DNA: TGCGCCAGCAGCTTGAACGGTCTGTCCTTTAATGAGCAGTTCTTC. Filled out from reference TRBV5-1 and TRBJ2-1, the complete variable domain reads KAGVTQTPRYLIKTRGQQVTLSCSPISGHRSVSWYQQTPGQGLQFLFEYFSETQRNKGNFPGRFSGRQFSNSRSEMNVSTLELGDSALYLCASSLNGLSFNEQFFGPGTRLTVL.

This clonotype was detected ten times or more. The J gene is TRBJ2-4, the V gene TRBV20-1; perhaps TRBD1 as D (5 bases). The V gene's germline CDR1 is DFQATT and CDR2 SNEGSKA (reference sequence). The V end was cut by 0 bases, the J end by 3 bases, with 15 bases between. This CDR3 has 16 amino acids. The CDR3 DNA follows: TGCAGTGCTAGAGAGAGTCAGGGATTAGGCAAAAACATTCAGTACTTC. Translation: CSARESQGLGKNIQYF.

This clonotype was observed many times. The chain links TRBV4-1 to TRBJ1-1, with 7 bases aligning to TRBD1. CDR1 is MGHRA and CDR2 is YSYEKL in the germline V gene. The CDR3 totals 17 residues. V lost 1 base and J lost 5; bases outside the gene matches: 13. The CDR3 bases are TGCGCCAGCAGCCAAGGCGGGACAGCCTTCCGTGGGACTGAAGCTTTCTTT. Translating it yields CASSQGGTAFRGTEAFF.

This clonotype was observed at least ten times. J is TRBJ1-2 and V is TRBV5-1; D remains ambiguous. Germline loops: CDR1 SGHRS, CDR2 YFSETQ. V gave up 0 bases and J gave up 4 bases, with 10 bases separating them. CDR3 length equals 14 residues. CDR3 loop: CASSLAGTRYGYTF. CDR3 nucleotides: TGCGCCAGCAGCTTGGCTGGAACCCGCTATGGCTACACCTTC.

This clonotype was seen many times. This chain joins TRBV18 and TRBJ2-7; no clear D gene. V gave up 4 bases and J gave up 7 bases, with 5 bases separating them. CDR1 KGHSH and CDR2 LQKENI come from the germline V gene. CDR3 length: 10 residues. The chain's CDR3 is CASSLSEQYF. DNA of the CDR3: TGTGCCAGCTCACTGAGTGAGCAGTACTTC. Based on the CDR3 plus reference TRBV18 and TRBJ2-7, the full variable domain is NAGVMQNPRHLVRRRGQEARLRCSPMKGHSHVYWYRQLPEEGLKFMVYLQKENIIDESGMPKERFSAEFPKEGPSILRIQQVVRGDSAAYFCASSLSEQYFGPGTRLTVT.

Ten or more counts support this clonotype. This chain joins TRBV20-1 and TRBJ1-4, with D unresolved. Germline CDR1 and CDR2: DFQATT and SNEGSKA (reference sequence). The CDR3 is made up of 14 amino acids. Trimming left V 0 bases short and J 8 bases short, with 13 bases between. The CDR3 loop is CSARDRRGREKLFF. The CDR3, as DNA: TGCAGTGCTAGAGATCGTCGGGGTCGGGAAAAACTGTTTTTT.

This clonotype occurred many times. The V and J genes are TRBV4-1 and TRBJ2-2; TRBD1 is a possible D gene (5 bases). Germline CDR1 is MGHRA and CDR2 is YSYEKL. The germline V and J ends were trimmed by 3 bases and 13 bases, with 18 bases remaining between them. The CDR3 spans 14 residues. The CDR3 DNA reads as TGCGCCAGCAGCCACCCCGCCAGGGATATTCGGCTGTTTTTT. As protein: CASSHPARDIRLFF.

This clonotype was recorded at least ten times. The J gene is TRBJ2-3, the V gene TRBV7-9; 8 bases map to TRBD2. V was clipped by 7 bases and J by 0 bases; unmatched bases: 15. Germline assignment: CDR1 SEHNR and CDR2 FQNEAQ (reference sequence). The CDR3 totals 18 residues. The CDR3 protein is CASILLFGGVTSTDTQYF. For the CDR3, the DNA is TGTGCCAGCATCCTCCTATTCGGGGGGGTGACTAGCACAGATACGCAGTATTTT.

This clonotype was seen many times. As DNA, the CDR3 is TGTGCCAGCAGCATACTGGGACAGGGCTACACCGGGGAGCTGTTTTTT. This codes for CASSILGQGYTGELFF. This chain connects TRBV27 to TRBJ2-2, with TRBD1 matching over 9 bases. Per germline, CDR1 MNHEY and CDR2 SMNVEV (reference sequence). After removal of 6 bases from V and 3 bases from J, the junction contained 8 bases not matched to a gene. CDR3 length: 16 amino acids.

This clonotype was observed at least ten times. The chain has TRBV5-1 and TRBJ2-3; D call uncertain. Trimming removed 0 bases from V and 1 base from J, with 12 bases in between. The CDR3 extends over 16 amino acids. The germline gives CDR1 SGHRS, CDR2 YFSETQ. The CDR3 region is CASSLGSFRGTDTQYF. In DNA form, the CDR3 reads TGCGCCAGCAGCTTGGGGTCCTTTAGGGGCACAGATACGCAGTATTTT.

This clonotype was observed a few times. The V gene is TRBV6-1, the J gene TRBJ2-1; D is tentatively TRBD1 or TRBD2 (5 bases each). Trimming cost V 8 bases and J 6 bases, with 8 bases left between them. The length of the CDR3 is 11 residues. CDR1 and CDR2 (germline): MNHNS, SASEGT. The CDR3 here is CASRDPNEQFF. In nucleotides, the CDR3 is TGTGCCAGCCGGGACCCCAATGAGCAGTTCTTC.

This clonotype was observed at least ten times. The chain is built from TRBV7-6 and TRBJ2-7; D ambiguous. V was cut by 3 bases and J by 4 bases, with 10 bases left in between. CDR3 length: 13 amino acids. CDR1 SGHVS and CDR2 FNYEAQ come from the germline V gene. CDR3 amino acids: CASSLTATYEQYF. CDR3 DNA sequence: TGTGCCAGCAGCTTGACCGCTACTTACGAGCAGTACTTC.

The sample holds many counts of this clonotype. DNA of the CDR3: TGCAGTGTTCAGGGGAGAGCTGAAGCTTTCTTT. Amino acid sequence: CSVQGRAEAFF. V is TRBV20-1 and J is TRBJ1-1, with D maybe TRBD1 (6 bases). V gave up 7 bases and J gave up 6 bases, with 12 bases separating them. CDR1 and CDR2 (germline): DFQATT, SNEGSKA (reference sequence). CDR3 length: 11 amino acids.

This clonotype was detected many times. The V call is TRBV6-5, the J call TRBJ1-5, with D unresolved. With 5 bases removed from V and 6 bases from J, the gap between germline ends came to 11 bases. This CDR3 comprises 13 residues. From germline, CDR1 is MNHEY and CDR2 SVGAGI. The CDR3, as DNA: TGTGCCAGCAGTATACGGGGTGGTCAGCCCCAGCATTTT. Its protein product is CASSIRGGQPQHF.

The sample holds many counts of this clonotype. The chain has TRBV20-1 and TRBJ1-5, with D possibly being TRBD1 (5 bases). In germline, CDR1 is DFQATT, CDR2 SNEGSKA (reference sequence). Trimming cost V 6 bases and J 9 bases, with 18 bases left between them. CDR3 length: 13 amino acids. The CDR3 nucleotides are TGCAGTGCGGAGACAGAGCTTCAGCGGCCCCAGCATTTT. Protein: CSAETELQRPQHF.

This clonotype was recorded at least ten times. This chain connects TRBV29-1 to TRBJ2-7; no clear D gene. CDR1 and CDR2 (germline): SQVTM, ANQGSEA. Trimming cost V 4 bases and J 0 bases, with 13 bases left between them. This CDR3 has 14 residues. The CDR3 DNA sequence: TGCAGCGTTGGGGGTGGGTGGGCCTCCTACGAGCAGTACTTC. Translated, it gives CSVGGGWASYEQYF.

This clonotype was counted many times. The rearrangement joins TRBV5-1 to TRBJ1-1; the D gene is possibly TRBD1 (5 bases). CDR3 length: 12 residues. V lost 4 bases and J lost 5, with 9 bases in between. Germline CDR1 is SGHRS and CDR2 is YFSETQ. The CDR3 DNA follows: TGCGCCAGCAGCCCTCGGGGGACTGAAGCTTTCTTT. It yields the protein CASSPRGTEAFF.

The V gene is TRBV20-1, the J gene TRBJ2-3, with 8 bases matching TRBD2. The V and J ends lost 3 bases and 0 bases, in that order; junction bases with no gene match: 2. Germline CDR1 reads DFQATT; CDR2 reads SNEGSKA (reference sequence). The CDR3 has 14 residues. Here the CDR3 reads CSASGLASTDTQYF. CDR3 coding DNA: TGCAGTGCTAGCGGACTAGCAAGCACAGATACGCAGTATTTT.

The CDR3 sequence is CASSDGAGYNSPLHF. CDR3 nucleotide sequence: TGCGCCAGCAGTGATGGGGCGGGGTATAATTCACCCCTCCACTTT. V and J are TRBV4-3 and TRBJ1-6; TRBD1 might be the D (5 bases). CDR1 and CDR2 from the germline V gene are LGHNA and YSLEER. V gave up 6 bases and J gave up 4 bases, with 13 bases separating them. This CDR3 has 15 residues.

This clonotype has a count of ten or more. This chain links TRBV4-1 with TRBJ2-7; D ambiguous. CDR3 length: 13 amino acids. V was pared by 4 bases and J by 4 bases, with 11 bases between. CDR1 and CDR2 from the germline V gene are MGHRA and YSYEKL. The CDR3 bases are TGCGCCAGCAGCCCCGATGGTGGTTACGAGCAGTACTTC. It is translated as CASSPDGGYEQYF.

This clonotype has ten or more counts. The genes are TRBV5-1 and TRBJ2-3; 12 bases match TRBD2. CDR1 is SGHRS and CDR2 is YFSETQ in the germline V gene. The junction had 13 bases not matched to a gene; V was cut back by 2 bases and J by 0 bases. The CDR3 is 20 residues long. CDR3 in amino acids: CASSFPNSTSGGLSTDTQYF. The CDR3 bases are TGCGCCAGCAGCTTTCCGAATTCCACTAGCGGGGGGCTCAGCACAGATACGCAGTATTTT.

This clonotype was recorded a few times. The V and J genes are TRBV5-1 and TRBJ2-2, with D unclear. Germline-derived CDR1 and CDR2 are SGHRS and YFSETQ. V was trimmed by 0 bases and J by 10 bases, leaving 10 bases between them. The CDR3 has 13 residues. The CDR3 DNA is TGCGCCAGCAGCTTGGACTTCGCCAAGGAGCTGTTTTTT. It specifies CASSLDFAKELFF.

This clonotype occurred many times. The gene calls are TRBV20-1 and TRBJ1-1; a possible D gene is TRBD1 (5 bases). The V and J ends lost 0 bases and 6 bases respectively, with 17 bases between them. Germline assignment: CDR1 DFQATT and CDR2 SNEGSKA (reference sequence). The length of the CDR3 is 15 residues. The CDR3: CSARDPSGIGAEAFF. CDR3 DNA: TGCAGTGCTAGAGATCCCTCAGGGATCGGCGCTGAAGCTTTCTTT.

This clonotype was seen repeatedly, ten times or more. V is TRBV20-1 and J is TRBJ2-1; 8 bases line up with TRBD1. CDR3 size: 14 residues. The J segment lost 3 bases and the V segment lost 3 bases, leaving 4 bases of the junction unmatched. Germline values: CDR1 DFQATT, CDR2 SNEGSKA (reference sequence). The CDR3 nucleotides read TGCAGTGCTAGCACCGGGACAGGCTACAATGAGCAGTTCTTC. Amino acid sequence: CSASTGTGYNEQFF.

This clonotype has a count of ten or more. The chain links TRBV18 to TRBJ2-1; 8 bases map to TRBD1. The CDR3 consists of 15 residues. The ends lost 7 bases at V and 6 bases at J; junction bases unmatched: 11. The germline gives CDR1 KGHSH, CDR2 LQKENI. This CDR3 reads CASFPSGTGINEQFF. The DNA of the CDR3 is TGTGCCAGCTTCCCCTCCGGGACAGGAATCAATGAGCAGTTCTTC.

This clonotype has a count of ten or more. The CDR3 spells CASSLVGASGGISYNEQFF. As DNA, the CDR3 is TGTGCCAGCAGCTTAGTTGGTGCTAGCGGGGGGATCTCCTACAATGAGCAGTTCTTC. The chain recombines TRBV7-2 with TRBJ2-1, with 11 bases matching TRBD2. The CDR3 spans 19 residues. Losses at the gene ends were 1 base for V and 0 bases for J; bases not matched to a gene: 8. In germline, CDR1 is SGHTA, CDR2 FQGNSA.

This clonotype was observed at least ten times. The J gene is TRBJ2-3, the V gene TRBV7-9, with TRBD2 as a possible D gene (7 bases). This CDR3 has 13 residues. Germline V gene lookup returns CDR1 SEHNR and CDR2 FQNEAQ (reference sequence). Trimming took 11 bases from V and 0 from J, leaving 12 bases between them. CDR3 DNA sequence: TGTGCCCCCGGGGGGCGGAGCACAGATACGCAGTATTTT. This sequence encodes CAPGGRSTDTQYF.